This TCR beta chain was captured in a study of post-analysis software for immune sequencing data. Study findings and constraints: In patients, TRBV5-6, TRBV5-1 and TRBV20-1 belonged to about five TRBV segments found more frequently than in controls.

Sequencing libraries made from TCR beta cDNA carried unique molecular identifiers. TCRdb redid the calling of the PCR reads with MiXCR, one entry per CDR3 protein. The table has 500,000 to 600,000 distinct CDR3 sequences, around 44% seen once; the top ten hold 1.7%. As concerns this clonotype: Antigen: not known.

The CDR3 is made up of 15 amino acids. Germline CDR1 is SGHRS and CDR2 is YFSETQ. Sequenced sample: blood. This TCR was recovered from a girl aged 5 to 17 with multiple sclerosis. The chain has TRBV5-1 and TRBJ2-5; 7 nucleotides align to TRBD2. The J call is in doubt because the DNA end fits TRBJ2-7 better. CDR3 in DNA: TGCGCCAGCAGCTTGTCGGCGGGAGTAAGCGCCGAGCAGTACTTC. The encoded protein is CASSLSAGVSAEQYF.